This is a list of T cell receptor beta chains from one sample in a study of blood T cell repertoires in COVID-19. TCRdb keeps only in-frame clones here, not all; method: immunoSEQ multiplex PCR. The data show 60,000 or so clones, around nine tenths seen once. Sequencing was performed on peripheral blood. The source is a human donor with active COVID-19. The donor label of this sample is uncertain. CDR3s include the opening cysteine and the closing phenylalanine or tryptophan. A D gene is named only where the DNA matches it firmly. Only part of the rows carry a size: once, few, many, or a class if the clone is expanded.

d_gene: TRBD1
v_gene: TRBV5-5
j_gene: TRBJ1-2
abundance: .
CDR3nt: TGTGCCAGCAGTTCCTCGGGACAGGGGGCGAAAAACTATGGCTACACCTTC
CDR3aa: CASSSSGQGAKNYGYTF

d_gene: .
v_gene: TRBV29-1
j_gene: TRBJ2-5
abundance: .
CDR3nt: TGCAGCGTTGGGGGGCCGCAAGAGACCCAGTACTTC
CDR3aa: CSVGGPQETQYF

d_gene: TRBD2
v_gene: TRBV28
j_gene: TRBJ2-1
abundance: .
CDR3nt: TGTGCCAGCACCCTTAGCGGGGCGGGGAGCTCCTACAATGAGCAGTTCTTC
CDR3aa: CASTLSGAGSSYNEQFF

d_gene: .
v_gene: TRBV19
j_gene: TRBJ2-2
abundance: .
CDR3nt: TGTGCCAGTAGTATCGGGGGACGCACCGGGGAGCTGTTTTTT
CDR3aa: CASSIGGRTGELFF

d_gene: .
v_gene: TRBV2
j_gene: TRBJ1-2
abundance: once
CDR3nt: TGTGCCAGCAGGCTGGGGACTGATTATGGCTACACCTTC
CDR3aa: CASRLGTDYGYTF

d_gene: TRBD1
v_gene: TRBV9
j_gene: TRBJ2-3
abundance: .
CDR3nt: TGTGCCAGCAGCGCGGGACAGGGGTTCACAGATACGCAGTATTTT
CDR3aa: CASSAGQGFTDTQYF

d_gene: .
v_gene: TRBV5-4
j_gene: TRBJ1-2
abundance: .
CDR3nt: TGTGCCAGCAGCTTGGCTGCGGAAATCTATGGCTACACCTTC
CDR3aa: CASSLAAEIYGYTF

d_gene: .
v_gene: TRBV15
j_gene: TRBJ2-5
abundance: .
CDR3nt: TGTGCCACCAGCAGAGAGCCCAGCGCCGAAGAGACCCAGTACTTC
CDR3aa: CATSREPSAEETQYF

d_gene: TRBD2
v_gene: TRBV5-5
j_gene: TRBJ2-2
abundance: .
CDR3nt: TGTGCCAGCAGCAGAAGACTAGCGGGGGCGGGCACCGGGGAGCTGTTTTTT
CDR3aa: CASSRRLAGAGTGELFF

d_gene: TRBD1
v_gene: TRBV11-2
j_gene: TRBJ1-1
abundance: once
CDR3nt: TGTGCCAGCAGCTTAGCAGGGGGCACTGAAGCTTTCTTT
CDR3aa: CASSLAGGTEAFF

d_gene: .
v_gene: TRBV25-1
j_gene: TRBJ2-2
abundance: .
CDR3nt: TGTGCCAGCAGTGTCCGGCCCGCTGAGGCCGGGGAGCTGTTTTTT
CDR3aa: CASSVRPAEAGELFF

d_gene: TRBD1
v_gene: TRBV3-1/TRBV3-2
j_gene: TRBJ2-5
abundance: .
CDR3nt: TGTGCCAGCAGCTGGGACAGGGGGGATTGTGAGACCCAGTACTTC
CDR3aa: CASSWDRGDCETQYF

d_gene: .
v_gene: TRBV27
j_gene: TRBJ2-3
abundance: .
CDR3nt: TGTGCCAGCAGTTTGGTACGGGCAGATACGCAGTATTTT
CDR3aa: CASSLVRADTQYF

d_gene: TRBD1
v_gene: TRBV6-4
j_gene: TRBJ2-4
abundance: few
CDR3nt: TGTGCCAGCAGGGCCGACAGGGCAAAAAACATTCAGTACTTC
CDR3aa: CASRADRAKNIQYF

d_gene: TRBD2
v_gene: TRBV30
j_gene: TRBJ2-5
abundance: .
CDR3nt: TGTGCCTGGGAGGCCGGGACTAGCCAAGAGACCCAGTACTTC
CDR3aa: CAWEAGTSQETQYF

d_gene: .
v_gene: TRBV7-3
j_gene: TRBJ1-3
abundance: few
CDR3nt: TGTGCCAGCAGCCCCCAGGACAGTTCACTCTCTGGAAACACCATATATTTT
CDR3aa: CASSPQDSSLSGNTIYF

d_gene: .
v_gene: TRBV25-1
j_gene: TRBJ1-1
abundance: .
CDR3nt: TGTGCCAGCAGTAAGGACAGTTACACTGAAGCTTTCTTT
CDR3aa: CASSKDSYTEAFF

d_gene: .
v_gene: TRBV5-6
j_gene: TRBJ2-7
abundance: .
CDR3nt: TGTGCCAGCAGCACCGGTCCTTCCTACGAGCAGTACTTC
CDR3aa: CASSTGPSYEQYF

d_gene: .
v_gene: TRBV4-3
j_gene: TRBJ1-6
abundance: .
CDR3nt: TGCGCCAGCAGCCAAGATTTGGGCAACCCTGGGTCACCCCTCCACTTT
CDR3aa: CASSQDLGNPGSPLHF

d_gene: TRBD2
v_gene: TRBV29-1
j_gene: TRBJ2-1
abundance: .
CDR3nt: TGCAGCGTTGAAGATCTGGGACTAGCGGGGGAGATTAGCTCCTACAATGAGCAGTTCTTC
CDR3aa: CSVEDLGLAGEISSYNEQFF